The sequence of this T cell receptor (beta chain) was determined in a study of patients and donors after allogeneic stem cell transplantation. Each CDR3 protein gets one entry after TCRdb re-called the RT-PCR reads with MiXCR. This table holds about a million distinct CDR3 sequences, about 20% found once. This TCR derives from a human donor who was either an allogeneic HSCT recipient or a stem cell or donor lymphocyte infusion donor (not recorded which). It is not recorded whose cells these are; they may come from a transplant donor. Material for sequencing was blood, either unsorted or a sorted T cell fraction (not recorded which).

CDR3 in DNA: TGTGCCAGCAGCTTAGGCGGACAGGGGTGGAAAGCTTTCTTT. Its translation: CASSLGGQGWKAFF. The chain carries TRBV7-9 and TRBJ1-1, with TRBD1 identical over 9 bases. From germline, CDR1 is SEHNR and CDR2 FQNEAQ (reference sequence). This CDR3 contains 14 residues. The ends lost 1 base at V and 9 bases at J; junction bases unmatched: 6.